This TCR beta chain was recorded in a study of cytomegalovirus exposure and HLA in healthy donors (dated by TCRdb to about 2017). With respect to the entire study: An earlier analysis of 587 of the donors reported approximately 280 Gb of sequence data and 95 million to 130 million unique TCR beta sequences obtained from some 170 million T cells. On average, around 230,000 unique TCR beta nucleotide sequences were sequenced per donor among some 430 genotyped donors of the cohort, with roughly 18% of those sequences being non-productive. Every discovery cohort repertoire had been produced on one sequencing platform. Rather than drawing on any new phenotypic data, the later analysis identified candidate immune exposures from TCR beta sequences and the way those sequences occurred across donors. A few DR-DQ haplotypes were treated as single units for association and clustering because of strong linkage in the cohort. The study used immunosequencing to profile the T cell repertoires of several hundred subjects and linked those repertoires to cytomegalovirus serostatus. Along with the approximately 650-subject first cohort, a separate validation cohort of over a hundred different subjects was used. Approximately 310 gigabases of sequencing data and 80 million or so unique TCR sequences were included in an early release covering around 600 HLA-typed donors. Of the 300 to 400 genotyped donors, approximately 83% fell in the genetic ancestry cluster associated with self-reported Caucasian donors. The study combined high-throughput TCR immunosequencing, statistical association of individual TCRs with disease status, and machine learning to predict cytomegalovirus infection status. To study patterns of TCR occurrence, a later analysis re-analyzed previously published TCR beta repertoires from 550 to 800 donors and added high-resolution HLA genotyping. Both class I and class II loci were covered by HLA typing, at four-digit resolution. An earlier analysis of 500 to 650 of the donors applied high-throughput TCR beta sequencing to assess whether each TCR beta V gene segment acted as functional or pseudogenic. A later genetic analysis used genome-wide SNP genotypes for about three fifths of the 666 donors, treating that subset as a discovery cohort. Donor age, sex, ethnicity and CMV serostatus were compiled together with the repertoire data. Typing coverage varied by locus: roughly 629-640 donors for A, B, C, DRB1 and DQB1; under 550 for DQA1; more than 600 for DPA1; roughly 450 for DPB1. The aim of the study was to test whether cataloging public T cell receptors could identify signatures of past pathogen exposure. What the authors observed across the whole study: According to a later genetic analysis, donors in an Asian-associated ancestry cluster had fewer N-insertions in productive TCRs than the approximately 690-donor mean. Some IMGT-functional V segments, including TRBV6-2 and TRBV6-3, could not be distinguished by the 87-base-pair reads and were therefore excluded. In a later analysis, HLA-associated TCR beta chains showed more clonal expansion and lower generation probabilities than non-associated chains that were equally common. An earlier analysis of some 590 of the donors showed that most TCR beta V segments appeared in productive rearrangements either about 87% or about 30% of the time, which broadly matched IMGT annotations. Across donors, most TCR sequences were observed very rarely, whereas some public TCRs were present in many individuals. When HLA alleles, especially DR and DQ, strongly co-occurred, TCR associations were difficult to assign to individual alleles. V-gene and J-gene trimming of TCR beta chains was associated with a missense DCLRE1C variant in a later genetic analysis, and the association was replicated in an independent cohort. In the study, around 150 TCR beta chains were listed as associated with cytomegalovirus. Cytomegalovirus status was reported to be diagnosed by the classifier with high specificity and sensitivity in both the original and validation cohorts. HLA typing was unavailable for some donors at each locus, so association tests used only the typed subset. A cluster of highly shared sequence variants was judged likely to be a technical artifact of the sequencing pipeline. According to a later analysis, most CMV-associated TCR beta chains appeared to be HLA-restricted, and the HLA associations seemed to be driven largely by CMV exposure. In a later analysis, some 18,000 TCR beta sequences were associated with specific HLA alleles at a false discovery rate of 0.05. Because counts were too low, seventeen rarely observed V segments, including chromosome 9 orphons, were excluded from the earlier analysis of 587 of the donors. In this cohort, only TCR beta chains were sequenced, and detectable features were limited by the absence of alpha or paired-chain data. A few of the identified cytomegalovirus-associated TCR beta chains were confirmed in vitro to be specific for cytomegalovirus antigens. The authors suggested that the approach could potentially be extended to other disease states and immunological phenotypes. CMV serostatus was the only immune exposure information available for the cohort. The presence/absence analyses assumed that sequencing depth was roughly uniform across donors, and that assumption may not be true. Several of the top co-occurrence clusters appeared to be linked to parvovirus B19, influenza, CMV and Epstein-Barr virus, according to a later analysis. Correlated functional status among segregating V segments might be attributable to linkage disequilibrium, but an unknown experimental factor could not be ruled out. A further reported finding was that TCR beta sequences accurately predicted the HLA-A and HLA-B alleles for most subjects in the first cohort. In a later analysis, the rate of TCR association differed among HLA loci, with DRB1 alleles having the most associated TCRs and HLA-C alleles having the fewest.

Library preparation was by the immunoSEQ multiplex PCR assay. The multiplex PCR relied on a mix of 60 forward primers for TCR Vbeta segments and 13 reverse primers for TCR Jbeta segments. The CDR3 region of rearranged TCR beta genes was amplified from genomic DNA by a multiplex PCR assay. The Illumina HiSeq System was used to sequence the amplified TCR beta libraries as 87-base-pair reads. The source study handled its data this way. Across the 670 or so repertoires, a later analysis counted 78 million or so unique TCR beta chains, about 10 million of which were shared by at least two donors. Raw reads were error-corrected and collapsed into unique sequences by a nearest-neighbor algorithm in which closely related sequences were merged to remove PCR and sequencing errors. Alignment of CDR3 sequences to IMGT reference sequences was used to assign V, D and J gene segments. For a sequence to be retained, a match of at least six nucleotides to both a V gene segment and a J gene segment was required. A rearrangement counted as productive if the CDR3 had no stop codons and remained in frame with V and J, and every other rearrangement counted as non-productive. Following IMGT convention, CDR3 was defined as the stretch from the second conserved V-encoded cysteine up to the conserved J-encoded phenylalanine. Sequences without an unambiguous match to a single V gene segment were excluded from the earlier analysis of 450 to 750 of the donors. In an earlier analysis of 587 of the donors, a V segment was called functional when productive rearrangements were above 56.7%, and segregating when the standard deviation between donors exceeded 5%. A statistical classification framework was built for diagnosing cytomegalovirus status from the catalog of TCR beta chain sequences. V and J gene assignment, in a later analysis, came from comparing TCR nucleotide sequences with IMGT/GENE-DB human TR gene sequences. In a later analysis, CDR3 sequences and most-parsimonious VDJ recombination scenarios were assigned using the TCRdist pipeline. In a later analysis, each TCR beta chain was defined by its CDR3 amino acid sequence together with its V-gene family, and reads without a unique V-gene family were excluded. In a later analysis, fewer than 650 highly shared, low-generation-probability nucleotide sequences were removed to address suspected cross-contamination and a sequencing artifact. A later analysis calculated a clonal expansion index for each public chain from normalized within-repertoire ranks of inferred template counts. In a later analysis, generation probabilities were computed using a VDJ recombination model fitted to out-of-frame rearrangements, and the results were checked against IGoR. In a later analysis, TCR-TCR, TCR-HLA and TCR-CMV co-occurrence was scored with hypergeometric tests, and a repertoire-size bias correction was applied to TCR pairs. In a later analysis, false discovery rates were estimated by permuting HLA or CMV assignments 20 times. In a later analysis, co-occurring TCRs were grouped using DBSCAN, and TCRdist sequence similarity was added for clustering within HLA-allele-positive subsets. For co-occurrence clustering, repertoires with fewer than 30,000 or more than 120,000 public chains were excluded, along with several repertoires with anomalous nucleotide sharing. This is the immuneACCESS table as TCRdb keeps it, with only in-frame sequences that have V and J called. A part of the clones is gone; compared with another copy, unresolved V genes explain less than half, and the rest is unexplained. That table furnishes V, J and clone size, whereas the DNA furnished D and trimming. The sample table contains 150,000 to 200,000 clones; only one count was recorded for 81% of them. The ten largest clones capture 3.4% of the sample.

The cohort comprised more than 550 healthy bone marrow donors. At the time of sampling, all cohort members were nominally healthy, though unrecorded immune exposures were likely present. The donor tested CMV seropositive, placing the donor among the 250 to 350 seropositive members of the cohort. Every donor gave a peripheral blood sample, and the peripheral blood mononuclear cells from that sample were used for TCR beta sequencing. The Qiagen DNeasy Blood Extraction Kit was used to extract genomic DNA from the blood cell samples. With respect to this clone: Its cognate antigen has yet to be identified. No clone much larger than this one lies a single base away; base qualities are absent.

Based on the germline V gene, the CDR1 and CDR2 sequences are MDHEN and SYDVKM. V is cut back by 5 bases and J by 2 bases, with 8 bases in the junction unmatched. From the cysteine up to the phenylalanine, the CDR3 has a length of 15 residues. Of the read, only the CDR3 DNA is kept; its 45 bases are in frame from base 1. Sequenced sample: PBMCs. The origin of this receptor is a man in his forties or fifties in good health and CMV-seropositive. The chain is assembled from TRBV28 and TRBJ1-2; 7 junctional bases match TRBD1. At the DNA level, the sequence is TGTGCCAGCAGTCCCTGGGACAGAGGGAACTATGGCTACACCTTC. This is translated as CASSPWDRGNYGYTF.